This is a list of T cell receptor beta chains from one sample in a study of blood T cell repertoires in COVID-19. Here immunoSEQ multiplex PCR was the method, and the copy in TCRdb shows in-frame clones only, minus some. Of about 480,000 clones listed, 75% to 90% were seen once; the top ten hold 4.3%. Sequenced: peripheral blood. The receptors derive from a woman between 25 and 40 years old with acute or convalescent COVID-19. CDR3s include the opening cysteine and the closing phenylalanine or tryptophan. Size is stated for part of the rows, as once, few or many counts, or as a class when the clone is expanded.

clone size	V gene	J gene	CDR3 protein
-	TRBV7-2	TRBJ2-3	CASSLLEDTQYF
-	TRBV11-2	TRBJ2-1	CASSLEAGTLNEQFF
-	TRBV5-1	TRBJ1-5	CASSPTGNVNQPQHF
-	TRBV2	TRBJ1-6	CASSEAGLTGSPLHF
few	TRBV5-1	TRBJ1-2	CASKRDVGREGYTF
-	TRBV5-1	TRBJ2-3	CASSLRTSGGPVDTQYF
-	TRBV6-5	TRBJ2-3	CASRSVSDTQYF
-	TRBV4-1	TRBJ2-7	CASSQGPGQGIFEQYF
once	TRBV4-2	TRBJ2-5	CASSQEEGGPLETQYF
-	TRBV27	TRBJ1-1	CASSQLQGTEAFF
-	TRBV15	TRBJ2-5	CATSRGSQGAARETQYF
-	TRBV29-1	TRBJ2-2	CSVEGGDRHTGELFF
-	TRBV3-1/TRBV3-2	TRBJ1-2	CASSQGQGGGYTF
few	TRBV11-2	TRBJ1-1	CASSSLDRGITEAFF
-	TRBV9	TRBJ2-5	CASSADSRKETQYF
-	TRBV12-5	TRBJ2-7	CASGLGPGAYEQYF
-	TRBV30	TRBJ2-6	CAWAAGAGANVLTF
-	TRBV6-1	TRBJ2-3	CASSEDWPDTQYF
once	TRBV15	TRBJ2-3	CATSEGKRGGWDTQYF
-	TRBV5-1	TRBJ2-7	CASSLGLDAYEQYF
-	TRBV9	TRBJ2-5	CASSPRGARQETQYF
-	TRBV28	TRBJ1-3	CASSLLRSIVRGNTIYF
-	TRBV7-3	TRBJ2-3	CASSPFSTDTQYF
-	TRBV3-1/TRBV3-2	TRBJ2-5	CASSKLRRGGRETQYF
-	TRBV11-2	TRBJ2-5	CASSLGSGVQETQYF
-	TRBV27	TRBJ2-3	CASSPRWLGVTDTQYF
-	TRBV14	TRBJ1-6	CASSQDRGPLHF
-	TRBV12-5	TRBJ2-5	CASAKGDMYQETQYF
once	TRBV6-1	TRBJ1-2	CASSDTGDNYGYTF
-	TRBV29-1	TRBJ1-4	CSGGDRSGEKLFF
-	TRBV5-1	TRBJ2-7	CASSRGTSGGAERLEQYF
-	TRBV6-1	TRBJ2-3	CASSERGRVTDTQYF
-	TRBV5-4	TRBJ2-5	CASSTGTSGGPETQYF